Sequencing of this T cell receptor beta chain was carried out in a study of T cells in Graves' hyperthyroidism and ophthalmopathy. General study findings and limits: Most expanded thyroid clonotypes above 0.001 recurred in blood.

Graves' hyperthyroidism qualified as stable when ophthalmopathy did not progress within 18 months. Amplification yielded TCR beta CDR3 regions, with RNA transcripts as the source. The study used the HTBI primer set for a first-round RT-PCR of the TCR CDR3. Each CDR3 protein is one row after TCRdb ran MiXCR on the multiplex PCR reads. In the table there are about 340,000 distinct CDR3 sequences, roughly 23% of which are singletons. For this clonotype: The antigen is unknown.

This TCR derives from a woman in her 50s with Graves' hyperthyroidism. Sequencing was carried out using blood.

The CDR3 DNA reads as TGTGCCAGCAACCGAGCGGGGAAAGAGACCCAGTACTTC. This gives the protein CASNRAGKETQYF. The chain employs TRBV2 and TRBJ2-5; 7 nucleotides align to TRBD2. Germline V gives CDR1 SNHLY, CDR2 FYNNEI. J was trimmed by 3 bases and V by 7 bases; bases with no gene match: 5. This CDR3 has 13 residues.